Shown below are 29 T cell receptor beta chains from a single sample sequenced in a study of blood T cell repertoires in COVID-19. Some clones are missing from TCRdb's copy, which holds only in-frame ones; the method was immunoSEQ multiplex PCR. Altogether hundreds of thousands of clones are present, 85% to 90% being singletons, with the ten largest covering more than 2.5%. Sequencing was done on a sample of peripheral blood. The receptors were sampled from a man aged 60 to 75 with acute or convalescent COVID-19.

This sequence joins TRBV6-5 and TRBJ1-3; D unclear. This CDR3 comprises 16 residues. With 2 bases removed from V and 0 bases from J, the gap between germline ends came to 11 bases. In germline, CDR1 is MNHEY, CDR2 SVGAGI. The CDR3 sequence is CASSYGQASSGNTIYF. The CDR3 DNA is TGTGCCAGCAGTTACGGGCAGGCCAGCTCTGGAAACACCATATATTTT.

CDR3 residues: CASSYRQVNTGELFF. The CDR3 coding sequence is TGTGCCAGCAGTTACCGGCAGGTGAACACCGGGGAGCTGTTTTTT. V gene TRBV6-2 or TRBV6-3 combines with J gene TRBJ2-2, with no clear D. V shed 2 bases and J shed 1 base, with 8 bases lying between them. Looked up from germline, CDR1 is MNHEY and CDR2 is SVGEGT. The CDR3 is 15 residues long.

The rearrangement uses TRBV9 and TRBJ2-5, with 10 bases matching TRBD1. The CDR3 is 16 amino acids. The V gene's germline CDR1 is SGDLS and CDR2 YYNGEE. V lost 3 bases to trimming and J lost 3 bases; unmatched junction nucleotides: 8. The CDR3 DNA follows: TGTGCCAGCAGCGGAGGCCTCGGACAGGGGGAAGAGACCCAGTACTTC. It specifies CASSGGLGQGEETQYF. The variable domain in full, completed from reference TRBV9 and TRBJ2-5, reads DSGVTQTPKHLITATGQRVTLRCSPRSGDLSVYWYQQSLDQGLQFLIQYYNGEERAKGNILERFSAQQFPDLHSELNLSSLELGDSALYFCASSGGLGQGEETQYFGPGTRLLVL.

This chain uses TRBV14 with TRBJ2-3; 10 nucleotides match TRBD2. The CDR3 is 16 residues long. Trimming at V came to 4 bases and at J to 1 base, leaving 5 bases not matched to a gene. Germline V gene lookup returns CDR1 SGHDN and CDR2 FVKESK. The CDR3 loop reads CASSRFGTSGTDTQYF. CDR3 in DNA: TGTGCCAGCAGCCGATTCGGGACTAGCGGCACAGATACGCAGTATTTT.

The chain combines TRBV3-1 (or the pseudogene TRBV3-2) with TRBJ2-7; 8 bases map to TRBD1. With 4 bases clipped from V and 7 bases from J, the junction kept 6 bases outside the gene matches. This CDR3 is built from 13 residues. From germline, CDR1 is LGHDT and CDR2 YNNKEL (reference sequence). The DNA for the CDR3 is TGTGCCAGCAGCCTTGGACAGGGCGGGGAGCAGTACTTC. Amino acids: CASSLGQGGEQYF.

V and J are TRBV19 and TRBJ1-4; perhaps TRBD1 as D (5 bases). This CDR3 has 15 residues. V was clipped by 4 bases and J by 10 bases, with 19 bases between them. Germline-derived CDR1 and CDR2 are LNHDA and SQIVND (reference sequence). In DNA form, the CDR3 reads TGTGCCAGTAGTAGGGGACCGCCGATGGGGGGAAAACTGTTTTTT. The encoded protein is CASSRGPPMGGKLFF.

The genes are TRBV15 and TRBJ1-2, with 10 bases aligning to TRBD1. CDR3 length equals 15 residues. From germline, CDR1 is LNHNV and CDR2 YYDKDF (reference sequence). The V segment lost 5 bases and the J segment 2 bases; nucleotides outside the gene matches: 5. The CDR3 loop is CATSDRDRGNYGYTF. The CDR3, as DNA: TGTGCCACCAGCGACCGGGACAGGGGAAACTATGGCTACACCTTC.

V and J are TRBV5-1 and TRBJ1-5; TRBD1 aligns across 9 bases. The CDR3 extends over 14 amino acids. Germline V gives CDR1 SGHRS, CDR2 YFSETQ. The ends lost 4 bases at V and 7 bases at J; junction bases unmatched: 6. The CDR3 loop reads CASSAGQGGQPQHF. CDR3 nucleotides: TGCGCCAGCAGCGCGGGACAGGGAGGACAGCCCCAGCATTTT. The full variable domain, completed using reference TRBV5-1 and TRBJ1-5, is KAGVTQTPRYLIKTRGQQVTLSCSPISGHRSVSWYQQTPGQGLQFLFEYFSETQRNKGNFPGRFSGRQFSNSRSEMNVSTLELGDSALYLCASSAGQGGQPQHFGDGTRLSIL.

The chain has TRBV5-6 and TRBJ1-2, with 7 nucleotides matching TRBD1. J lost 2 bases, V lost 4 bases, and 5 bases had no gene match. The CDR3 totals 14 residues. Germline CDR1 SGHDT, CDR2 YYEEEE. The CDR3 DNA is TGTGCCAGCAGCCGACAGGGAATGAACTATGGCTACACCTTC. Encoded protein: CASSRQGMNYGYTF. Using reference TRBV5-6 and TRBJ1-2 for the parts outside the CDR3, the full variable domain is DAGVTQSPTHLIKTRGQQVTLRCSPKSGHDTVSWYQQALGQGPQFIFQYYEEEERQRGNFPDRFSGHQFPNYSSELNVNALLLGDSALYLCASSRQGMNYGYTFGSGTRLTVV.

The chain combines TRBV5-6 with TRBJ2-6, with D unresolved. V lost 1 base and J 1 base, leaving 9 bases between the germline ends. The CDR3 sequence is 16 residues long. Germline V gene data show CDR1 as SGHDT and CDR2 as YYEEEE. CDR3 amino acids: CASSLPSVSGANVLTF. The CDR3 nucleotides are TGTGCCAGCAGCTTGCCGTCAGTATCTGGGGCCAACGTCCTGACTTTC.

This chain uses TRBV7-2 with TRBJ1-1; D perhaps matches TRBD1 (5 bases). Per the germline V gene, CDR1 is SGHTA and CDR2 is FQGNSA. V dropped 3 bases and J dropped 4 bases, with 12 bases sitting between them. CDR3 size: 14 residues. In DNA, the CDR3 is TGTGCCAGCAGCTTTATACAGGAGGGCACTGAAGCTTTCTTT. Protein product: CASSFIQEGTEAFF.

The J gene is TRBJ2-1, the V gene TRBV7-9, with D possibly being TRBD1 (6 bases). CDR1 SEHNR and CDR2 FQNEAQ come from the germline V gene (reference sequence). V dropped 5 bases and J dropped 9 bases, with 23 bases sitting between them. This CDR3 has 16 residues. The CDR3 nucleotides read TGTGCCAGCAGCCCCCCCCGGACCACAGGGTATAGTGAGCAGTTCTTC. Translating it yields CASSPPRTTGYSEQFF.

The rearrangement links TRBV29-1 to TRBJ2-7; TRBD1 or TRBD2 may be the D gene (6 bases each). The CDR3 is 12 residues long. Germline V CDR1 and CDR2: SQVTM, ANQGSEA. V lost 7 bases and J 3 bases, leaving 13 bases between the germline ends. The CDR3 is CSAGAGFYEQYF. CDR3 bases: TGCAGCGCGGGGGCAGGGTTCTACGAGCAGTACTTC.

The chain is built from TRBV15 and TRBJ2-4; 9 bases are a match to TRBD2. The germline CDR1 and CDR2 sequences are LNHNV and YYDKDF (reference sequence). The V gene end was trimmed by 3 bases and the J gene end by 6 bases; junction bases not matched to a gene: 18. This CDR3 has 19 residues. The CDR3 is CATSSRFPGTSMVRNIQYF. The CDR3 bases are TGTGCCACCAGCAGTCGATTCCCCGGGACTAGCATGGTCAGAAACATTCAGTACTTC. The whole variable domain, remainder taken from reference TRBV15 and TRBJ2-4, is DAMVIQNPRYQVTQFGKPVTLSCSQTLNHNVMYWYQQKSSQAPKLLFHYYDKDFNNEADTPDNFQSRRPNTSFCFLDIRSPGLGDTAMYLCATSSRFPGTSMVRNIQYFGAGTRLSVL.

The V call is TRBV7-3, the J call TRBJ1-6; 10 positions match TRBD1. Germline V gene data show CDR1 as SGHTA and CDR2 as FQGTGA. V shed 3 bases and J 6 bases; nucleotides not matched to a gene: 2. This CDR3 spans 15 amino acids. The DNA of the CDR3 is TGTGCCAGCAGCTTGACAGGGGGCGGTAATTCACCCCTCCACTTT. Protein sequence: CASSLTGGGNSPLHF.

The gene calls are TRBV7-9 and TRBJ1-1; a weak D match, TRBD1 (5 bases). Trimming removed 11 bases at V and 10 bases at J, with 11 bases between. Germline CDR1 is SEHNR and CDR2 is FQNEAQ (reference sequence). CDR3 length: 9 amino acids. The CDR3 reads CAGAQGAFF. CDR3 in DNA: TGTGCCGGCGCCCAGGGAGCTTTCTTT.

The chain carries TRBV5-1 and TRBJ1-2, with 9 nucleotides matching TRBD1. Germline trimming cut 3 bases from V and 8 bases from J; bases unmatched to any gene: 11. CDR1 is SGHRS and CDR2 is YFSETQ in the germline V gene. This CDR3 is built from 15 residues. This chain's CDR3 is CASSSEQGARVGYTF. CDR3 nucleotides: TGCGCCAGCAGCTCGGAACAGGGGGCTCGGGTCGGCTACACCTTC.

The chain combines TRBV3-1 (or the pseudogene TRBV3-2) with TRBJ1-3; a possible D gene is TRBD1 (5 bases). CDR3 length equals 14 residues. Germline CDR1 LGHDT, CDR2 YNNKEL (reference sequence). Between the trimmed V and J ends, which lost 6 bases and 1 base, there was a span of 10 bases. The CDR3 region has the DNA TGTGCCAGCAGACAAACAGGATCTGGAAACACCATATATTTT. This translates into CASRQTGSGNTIYF.

The rearrangement uses TRBV29-1 and TRBJ1-1, with TRBD1 matching 7 bases. Trimming removed 4 bases from V and 10 bases from J; junction bases left unmatched: 3. The CDR3 has 10 residues. Germline lookup yields CDR1 SQVTM and CDR2 ANQGSEA. CDR3 nucleotide sequence: TGCAGCGTTGTACAGGGGAGAGCTTTCTTT. Translation: CSVVQGRAFF.

This clone was seen a few times. The chain uses TRBV9 and TRBJ1-3, with no clear D. V shed 0 bases and J shed 0 bases, with 10 bases lying between them. The CDR3 runs 16 residues. CDR1 is SGDLS, CDR2 YYNGEE, per germline. CDR3 residues: CASSVGSGSSGNTIYF. CDR3 DNA: TGTGCCAGCAGCGTAGGTTCGGGGTCCTCTGGAAACACCATATATTTT.

Regarding this clone: A read error may account for a junction end that differs from germline. V is TRBV29-1 and J is TRBJ1-5, with D possibly TRBD1 on 6 matching bases. There are 8 residues in the CDR3. CDR1 and CDR2 from the germline V gene are SQVTM and ANQGSEA. CDR3 region: CSVSTGEF. The CDR3 coding sequence is TGCAGCGTTTCGACAGGCGAGTTT.

The gene calls are TRBV11-1 and TRBJ1-4; 8 nucleotides match TRBD1. The CDR3 contains 16 residues. Trimming took 5 bases from V and 3 from J; bases not matched to a gene: 8. Per germline, CDR1 SGHAT and CDR2 FQDESV (reference sequence). The CDR3 nucleotides are TGTGCCAGCAGCCTCGACAGGGGAAGATCTAATGAAAAACTGTTTTTT. It translates to CASSLDRGRSNEKLFF.

This chain links TRBV9 with TRBJ2-7, with D perhaps matching TRBD1 (6 bases). CDR1 is SGDLS and CDR2 is YYNGEE in the germline V gene. Trimming took 3 bases from V and 0 from J, leaving 10 bases between them. The CDR3 loop spans 14 amino acids. For the CDR3, the DNA is TGTGCCAGCAGCGAGCAGGGGACCTCCTACGAGCAGTACTTC. As protein: CASSEQGTSYEQYF.

In nucleotides, the CDR3 is TGCGCCAGCAGAATGGGACAAATGAACACTGAAGCTTTCTTT. It translates to CASRMGQMNTEAFF. The chain joins TRBV5-1 to TRBJ1-1, with a possible D match to TRBD1 (6 bases). The germline V gene encodes CDR1 SGHRS and CDR2 YFSETQ. CDR3 length: 14 amino acids. Trimming took 5 bases from V and 0 from J, leaving 11 bases between them.

The CDR3 sequence is CASSLGSGTGVQETQYF. CDR3 nucleotides: TGTGCCAGCAGCTTAGGTTCAGGGACAGGCGTTCAAGAGACCCAGTACTTC. J is TRBJ2-5 and V is TRBV11-3; TRBD1 matches 8 bases. This CDR3 has 17 residues. Germline-derived CDR1 and CDR2 are SGHNT and YENEEA. Trimming took 1 base from V and 2 from J; bases not matched to a gene: 9. The variable domain in full, with the rest retrieved from reference TRBV11-3 and TRBJ2-5, is EAGVVQSPRYKIIEKKQPVAFWCNPISGHNTLYWYLQNLGQGPELLIRYENEEAVDDSQLPKDRFSAERLKGVDSTLKIQPAELGDSAVYLCASSLGSGTGVQETQYFGPGTRLLVL.

This clone was counted once. The DNA for the CDR3 is TGCGCCAGCAGCTTGCTCCAGGGGTCCCCCTACAATGAGCAGTTCTTC. It yields the protein CASSLLQGSPYNEQFF. The chain joins TRBV5-1 to TRBJ2-1; D perhaps matches TRBD1 (6 bases). Germline loops: CDR1 SGHRS, CDR2 YFSETQ. This CDR3 spans 16 amino acids. Trimming removed 1 base from V and 2 bases from J, with 13 bases in between. Combining the CDR3 with reference TRBV5-1 and TRBJ2-1 gives the whole variable domain KAGVTQTPRYLIKTRGQQVTLSCSPISGHRSVSWYQQTPGQGLQFLFEYFSETQRNKGNFPGRFSGRQFSNSRSEMNVSTLELGDSALYLCASSLLQGSPYNEQFFGPGTRLTVL.

This clone has only one observation. This sequence joins TRBV2 and TRBJ2-3; 12 nucleotides line up with TRBD2. CDR1 is SNHLY and CDR2 is FYNNEI in the germline V gene. The CDR3 loop spans 14 amino acids. Trimming took 7 bases from V and 5 from J; bases not matched to a gene: 4. Here the CDR3 reads CASTRTSGVDTQYF. CDR3 DNA sequence: TGTGCCAGCACCCGGACTAGCGGGGTAGATACGCAGTATTTT.

The chain carries TRBV5-5 and TRBJ2-2; TRBD1 aligns across 12 bases. The V gene's germline CDR1 is SGHKS and CDR2 YYEKEE (reference sequence). The CDR3 consists of 17 residues. V lost 4 bases and J lost 5; bases outside the gene matches: 9. CDR3 in DNA: TGTGCCAGCAGCCCAAGAGGGACAGGGGGCGGAACCGGGGAGCTGTTTTTT. Amino acids: CASSPRGTGGGTGELFF.

The rearrangement joins TRBV19 to TRBJ1-1; 10 bases are a match to TRBD1. The V segment lost 4 bases and the J segment 0 bases; nucleotides outside the gene matches: 11. Germline V lookup: CDR1 LNHDA, CDR2 SQIVND (reference sequence). The CDR3 runs to 18 residues. The CDR3 bases are TGTGCCAGTAGTACCCGACAGGGGGCCAGATTAATGAACACTGAAGCTTTCTTT. It codes for CASSTRQGARLMNTEAFF.